The 3 T cell receptor beta chains in this list originate from one sample, sequenced in a study of T cell responses to AZD1222 COVID-19 vaccine. Data came from immunoSEQ multiplex PCR; TCRdb stores just in-frame clones and leaves some out. Of tens of thousands of clones detected, about nine tenths appear once; the ten largest clones hold approximately 25%. This sample comprised peripheral blood, obtained on day 0 of AZD1222 vaccination. These receptors all come from an adult in good health.

This chain uses TRBV3-1 (or the pseudogene TRBV3-2) with TRBJ1-2; 9 nucleotides match TRBD1. Germline-derived CDR1 and CDR2 are LGHDT and YNNKEL (reference sequence). After removal of 3 bases from V and 4 bases from J, the junction contained 12 bases not matched to a gene. This CDR3 spans 17 amino acids. The CDR3 spells CASSHHAGTGKVYGYTF. The CDR3 region has the DNA TGTGCCAGCAGCCATCACGCCGGGACAGGGAAGGTCTATGGCTACACCTTC.

J is TRBJ1-4 and V is TRBV6-5; 7 bases are shared with TRBD1. V lost 2 bases and J lost 8; bases outside the gene matches: 11. The germline V gene has CDR1 MNHEY and CDR2 SVGAGI. The CDR3 length is 16 residues. The chain's CDR3 is CASSYTYRGFGEKLFF. CDR3 coding DNA: TGTGCCAGCAGTTACACCTACAGGGGCTTCGGGGAAAAACTGTTTTTT.

This clone was observed a few times. Here the CDR3 DNA reads TGCGCCAGCAGCTTGAGGACTACAGGGGACGGAAACACCATATATTTT. This translates into CASSLRTTGDGNTIYF. The V gene is TRBV5-1, the J gene TRBJ1-3, with 7 bases identical to TRBD1. The germline gives CDR1 SGHRS, CDR2 YFSETQ. Trimming removed 1 base from V and 4 bases from J; junction bases left unmatched: 8. The CDR3 runs 16 residues.